This T cell receptor (beta chain) stems from a study of OX40 agonist ivuxolimab in advanced cancers. As regards this clone: What it binds is unknown.

The CDR3 consists of 12 residues. CDR1 and CDR2 from the germline V gene are SGHAT and FQNNGV. Trimming stripped 8 bases from V and 6 bases from J, with 14 bases between. Individuals having autoimmune disease history or systemic immunosuppression were not enrolled. Study-wide findings and caveats: Doses of 0.1 to 3.0 mg/kg were accompanied by clonal expansion of CD4+ and CD8+ blood T cells by week 6.

TCRdb keeps only in-frame clones here, not all; method: immunoSEQ multiplex PCR. The top ten clones hold 10% to 12% of a sample with several thousand clones, over 90% of them seen once. The TCR sequence derives from an adult with an advanced solid tumor such as melanoma, head and neck, liver or kidney cancer. This material consisted of CD4+ or CD8+ T cells sorted from blood, taken in a trial of the OX40 agonist ivuxolimab. The rearrangement uses TRBV11-2 and TRBJ2-7, with D perhaps matching TRBD1 (7 bases). In DNA form, the CDR3 reads TGTGCCAGCTCTTCAGGGGGGCCCGAGCAGTACTTC. Translated: CASSSGGPEQYF.